This passage covers 13 T cell receptor beta chains from one sample sequenced in a study of T-cell memory formation after mild COVID-19 (dated by TCRdb to 2020 to 2023). The library was generated by 5' RACE. The data were produced on an Illumina NovaSeq 6000. TCRdb passed the public sequencing reads through fastp at Q25 and MiXCR, retaining productive beta sequences. Under each unique CDR3 protein, matching rows form one entry showing the most common genes and DNA. The sample data list about 190,000 distinct CDR3 sequences, and around 19% of these were observed just once. Approximately 2.4% of the sample lies in the top ten. Sequenced: PBMCs or a T cell subset sorted from them (not recorded which). Receptor source: an adult woman who had mild COVID-19 (a few samples of this study predate the infection). The sample titles of this study are shuffled in the database, so cell type and time point are left out; the donor was told from shared clones.

The chain couples TRBV9 to TRBJ1-2, with 9 bases matching TRBD1. This CDR3 has 15 amino acids. Germline CDR1 SGDLS, CDR2 YYNGEE. The V segment lost 3 bases and the J segment 5 bases; nucleotides outside the gene matches: 8. This chain's CDR3 is CASSALTGGPYGYTF. The CDR3 bases are TGTGCCAGCAGCGCCTTGACAGGGGGTCCGTATGGCTACACCTTC.

This clonotype was counted only a few times. V gene TRBV12-3 or TRBV12-4 combines with J gene TRBJ1-1; 7 bases are a match to TRBD1. Trimming removed 2 bases from V and 12 bases from J; junction bases left unmatched: 12. The CDR3 extends over 14 amino acids. The CDR3 bases are TGTGCCAGCAGTTTAAGTTATAGGGACAGCGGGACTTTCTTT. Translation gives CASSLSYRDSGTFF.

A few counts support this clonotype. This chain uses TRBV5-6 with TRBJ1-3, with 10 bases lining up with TRBD1. There are 16 residues in the CDR3. Germline V CDR1 and CDR2: SGHDT, YYEEEE. V lost 4 bases, J lost 3 bases, and 7 bases stayed unmatched. The CDR3 here is CASSRGQGIVGNTIYF. The CDR3 nucleotides are TGTGCCAGCAGCCGGGGACAGGGGATCGTTGGAAACACCATATATTTT. Looking up the rest from reference TRBV5-6 and TRBJ1-3 gives the full variable domain: DAGVTQSPTHLIKTRGQQVTLRCSPKSGHDTVSWYQQALGQGPQFIFQYYEEEERQRGNFPDRFSGHQFPNYSSELNVNALLLGDSALYLCASSRGQGIVGNTIYFGEGSWLTVV.

The chain is built from TRBV5-1 and TRBJ1-5; D might be TRBD1 (6 bases). The germline gives CDR1 SGHRS, CDR2 YFSETQ. V was trimmed by 4 bases and J by 7 bases, leaving 18 bases between them. CDR3 length equals 15 residues. The CDR3 sequence: CASSPDGTIGQPQHF. The CDR3, as DNA: TGCGCCAGCAGCCCCGATGGGACAATCGGACAGCCCCAGCATTTT. Using reference TRBV5-1 and TRBJ1-5 for the parts outside the CDR3, the full variable domain is KAGVTQTPRYLIKTRGQQVTLSCSPISGHRSVSWYQQTPGQGLQFLFEYFSETQRNKGNFPGRFSGRQFSNSRSEMNVSTLELGDSALYLCASSPDGTIGQPQHFGDGTRLSIL.

The table lists this clonotype with a few counts. This rearrangement joins TRBV15 to TRBJ2-3; D is undetermined. Germline V gives CDR1 LNHNV, CDR2 YYDKDF (reference sequence). CDR3 length: 16 amino acids. V shed 0 bases and J shed 3 bases, with 13 bases lying between them. CDR3 bases: TGTGCCACCAGCAGAGATTTAACGGTGGGGACAGATACGCAGTATTTT. Translation: CATSRDLTVGTDTQYF.

In this sample, this clonotype turned up a few times. The rearrangement links TRBV2 to TRBJ2-4; D not resolved. CDR1 is SNHLY and CDR2 is FYNNEI in the germline V gene. V gave up 8 bases and J gave up 0 bases, with 14 bases separating them. This CDR3 has 15 residues. Here the CDR3 DNA reads TGTGCCAGCGATCTCAATCAGCTAGCCAAAAACATTCAGTACTTC. It translates to CASDLNQLAKNIQYF.

The rearrangement uses TRBV20-1 and TRBJ1-1, with D unresolved. Germline V gives CDR1 DFQATT, CDR2 SNEGSKA (reference sequence). This CDR3 is built from 13 residues. Trimming took off 0 bases at V and 8 bases at J, with 13 bases between the two ends. The CDR3 region is CSAREGGSWEAFF. The DNA for the CDR3 is TGCAGTGCTAGAGAGGGAGGCAGTTGGGAAGCTTTCTTT.

This clonotype came up a few times. This sequence joins TRBV27 and TRBJ2-4; no firm D call. The V gene's germline CDR1 is MNHEY and CDR2 SMNVEV (reference sequence). The CDR3 loop spans 15 amino acids. Trimming cost V 4 bases and J 3 bases, with 13 bases left between them. DNA of the CDR3: TGTGCCAGCAGTTATTCTTCTGGCGGCAAAAACATTCAGTACTTC. Translation: CASSYSSGGKNIQYF.

This clonotype was observed many times. This rearrangement joins TRBV6-5 to TRBJ2-7, with 9 bases fitting TRBD1. The germline V gene has CDR1 MNHEY and CDR2 SVGAGI. This CDR3 has 16 amino acids. J lost 6 bases, V lost 2 bases, and 11 bases had no gene match. CDR3: CASSYVSRGTGTEQYF. CDR3 DNA sequence: TGTGCCAGCAGTTACGTTTCGCGGGGGACAGGGACCGAGCAGTACTTC.

The gene calls are TRBV5-1 and TRBJ2-1; TRBD1 aligns across 8 bases. CDR1 is SGHRS, CDR2 YFSETQ, per germline. V trimming: 0 bases; J trimming: 5 bases; junction bases outside the gene matches: 4. The CDR3 consists of 15 residues. DNA of the CDR3: TGCGCCAGCAGCTTGGCCCCGACAGGGGACAATGAGCAGTTCTTC. Translated: CASSLAPTGDNEQFF.

This clonotype occurred a few times. V is TRBV12-3 or TRBV12-4 and J is TRBJ2-5, with 9 bases that match TRBD1. The V gene end was trimmed by 5 bases and the J gene end by 2 bases; junction bases not matched to a gene: 6. The CDR3 sequence is 15 residues long. The CDR3 nucleotides are TGTGCCAGCAGTAATGAAGACAGGGGGCAAGAGACCCAGTACTTC. Its protein product is CASSNEDRGQETQYF.

This clonotype was seen a handful of times. V gene TRBV7-9 combines with J gene TRBJ2-7, with a possible D match to TRBD2 (5 bases). Between the trimmed V and J ends, which lost 1 base and 3 bases, there was a span of 10 bases. The CDR3 sequence is 14 residues long. In germline, CDR1 is SEHNR, CDR2 FQNEAQ (reference sequence). CDR3 sequence: CASSLGGSNYEQYF. CDR3 in DNA: TGTGCCAGCAGCTTAGGAGGGTCTAACTACGAGCAGTACTTC.

The CDR3 loop reads CASSLGQALNTGELFF. CDR3 DNA sequence: TGTGCCAGCAGCTTAGGACAGGCTTTGAACACCGGGGAGCTGTTTTTT. The chain has TRBV7-8 and TRBJ2-2; D perhaps matches TRBD1 (6 bases). Germline CDR1 is SGHVS and CDR2 is FQNEAQ. CDR3 length equals 16 residues. Trimming removed 1 base from V and 1 base from J, with 10 bases in between.